The 23 T cell receptor beta chains below come from one sample, sequenced in a study of naive CD8 T cells in extremely preterm neonates. Their antigen targets remain unknown. Profiling relied on immunoSEQ multiplex PCR, and the TCRdb table lists in-frame clones only, not all of them. The sample carries 25,000 or so clones, 70% to 90% recorded once. Findings and caveats of the study: Preterm infants showed shorter CDR3s, fewer N additions and less trimming than older groups.

Extremely preterm births at about 22-27 weeks of gestation supplied the samples. Material for sequencing was naive CD8+ T cells from cord blood. These TCRs come from a boy who was born preterm.

This clone was recorded once. The gene calls are TRBV13 and TRBJ2-7, with TRBD2 matching over 8 bases. The V segment lost 1 base and the J segment 4 bases; nucleotides outside the gene matches: 0. The germline V gene has CDR1 PRHDT and CDR2 FYEKMQ (reference sequence). This CDR3 is 13 amino acids long. The CDR3 loop reads CASSLAGGYEQYF. CDR3 nucleotides: TGTGCCAGCAGCTTAGCGGGGGGGTACGAGCAGTACTTC.

The chain links TRBV9 to TRBJ2-7, with 10 nucleotides matching TRBD2. The CDR3 sequence is 13 residues long. V lost 3 bases, J lost 4 bases, and 1 base stayed unmatched. Germline V lookup: CDR1 SGDLS, CDR2 YYNGEE. CDR3 nucleotides: TGTGCCAGCAGCGGTAGCGGGGGGTACGAGCAGTACTTC. Translation: CASSGSGGYEQYF.

CDR3: CASSSRGALKNIQYF. DNA of the CDR3: TGTGCCAGCAGTTCGCGGGGGGCCCTCAAAAACATTCAGTACTTC. The J gene is TRBJ2-4, the V gene TRBV27, with TRBD2 matching over 8 bases. This CDR3 comprises 15 residues. Germline CDR1 is MNHEY and CDR2 is SMNVEV (reference sequence). With V trimmed by 4 bases and J by 3 bases, 5 bases remained unmatched.

This chain uses TRBV4-1 with TRBJ2-5; 9 bases are a match to TRBD2. The CDR3 sequence is 16 residues long. From germline, CDR1 is MGHRA and CDR2 YSYEKL. Losses at the gene ends were 0 bases for V and 0 bases for J; bases not matched to a gene: 2. CDR3 amino acids: CASSQDSGGNQETQYF. The CDR3 nucleotides read TGCGCCAGCAGCCAAGACAGCGGGGGGAACCAAGAGACCCAGTACTTC.

The chain joins TRBV4-1 to TRBJ2-1; D not resolved. V was shortened by 2 bases and J by 3 bases, with 2 bases between the two germline ends. The V gene's germline CDR1 is MGHRA and CDR2 YSYEKL. This CDR3 has 12 amino acids. The CDR3 spells CASSQLYNEQFF. In DNA form, the CDR3 reads TGCGCCAGCAGCCAACTCTACAATGAGCAGTTCTTC.

V gene TRBV5-5 combines with J gene TRBJ1-1, with TRBD1 identical over 8 bases. Germline CDR1 is SGHKS and CDR2 is YYEKEE (reference sequence). J gave up 4 bases and V 2 bases, and 1 base lay outside the gene matches. The CDR3 has 13 amino acids. The CDR3 DNA is TGTGCCAGCAGCTTTACAGGGGGCACTGAAGCTTTCTTT. Protein sequence: CASSFTGGTEAFF.

This clone showed up just a few times. The rearrangement joins TRBV10-1 to TRBJ1-6, with no clear D. Germline V gene sequence: CDR1 WNHNN, CDR2 SYGVQD (reference sequence). Deletions cut 2 bases from V and 5 bases from J, with 4 bases between. The CDR3 totals 13 residues. CDR3 sequence reads: CASSEGHNSPLHF. CDR3 DNA sequence: TGCGCCAGCAGTGAGGGACATAATTCACCCCTCCACTTT.

The chain recombines TRBV6-9 with TRBJ1-2, with no clear D. CDR1 MNHGY and CDR2 SVAAGI come from the germline V gene. Trimming removed 6 bases at V and 6 bases at J, with 2 bases between. CDR3 length equals 9 residues. The CDR3 protein is CASRHGYTF. CDR3 nucleotides: TGTGCCAGCAGACATGGCTACACCTTC.

J is TRBJ1-4 and V is TRBV5-1, with 8 nucleotides matching TRBD1. V lost 4 bases, J lost 7 bases, and 9 bases stayed unmatched. From germline, CDR1 is SGHRS and CDR2 YFSETQ. CDR3 length: 15 amino acids. CDR3 residues: CASSKRQGQGEKLFF. The CDR3 DNA sequence: TGCGCCAGCAGCAAGAGACAGGGGCAGGGTGAAAAACTGTTTTTT.

This rearrangement joins TRBV6-1 to TRBJ2-7; 7 bases are shared with TRBD2. J was trimmed by 5 bases and V by 5 bases; bases with no gene match: 6. CDR3 length equals 13 residues. The germline V gene encodes CDR1 MNHNS and CDR2 SASEGT. The CDR3 sequence: CASSWWGGDEQYF. DNA of the CDR3: TGTGCCAGCAGTTGGTGGGGGGGAGACGAGCAGTACTTC.

This chain's CDR3 is CASSQGDRAGELFF. The CDR3 bases are TGCGCCAGCAGCCAAGGGGACAGGGCCGGGGAGCTGTTTTTT. The chain employs TRBV4-1 and TRBJ2-2, with 9 bases identical to TRBD1. The CDR3 covers 14 residues. Germline CDR1 MGHRA, CDR2 YSYEKL. V lost 1 base, J lost 6 bases, and 0 bases stayed unmatched.

The chain carries TRBV6-5 and TRBJ1-2; 7 bases fit TRBD1. V trimming: 2 bases; J trimming: 7 bases; junction bases outside the gene matches: 1. CDR1 and CDR2 from the germline V gene are MNHEY and SVGAGI. The CDR3 covers 12 residues. CDR3 DNA: TGTGCCAGCAGTTACGAGGGGGCTGGCTACACCTTC. This encodes CASSYEGAGYTF.

This chain uses TRBV19 with TRBJ1-1; 10 bases match TRBD1. Germline values: CDR1 LNHDA, CDR2 SQIVND (reference sequence). This CDR3 has 14 residues. V was pared by 3 bases and J by 4 bases, with 2 bases of the junction left unmatched. The CDR3 DNA sequence: TGTGCCAGTAGTATGGGGACAGGGGCCACTGAAGCTTTCTTT. It encodes CASSMGTGATEAFF.

This chain uses TRBV6-1 with TRBJ2-1, with D unclear. CDR1 is MNHNS and CDR2 is SASEGT in the germline V gene. The CDR3 runs 15 residues. V lost 7 bases and J 0 bases, leaving 13 bases between the germline ends. The CDR3 sequence is CASTTRYSSYNEQFF. The CDR3 nucleotides are TGTGCCAGCACCACCAGGTACAGCTCCTACAATGAGCAGTTCTTC.

The CDR3 coding sequence is TGCGCCAGCAGCCAAGGGACAGGGGGCTATGGCTACACCTTC. It is translated as CASSQGTGGYGYTF. The chain couples TRBV4-1 to TRBJ1-2; 10 bases fit TRBD1. V shed 1 base, J shed 4 bases, and the junction held 0 bases outside the gene matches. This CDR3 contains 14 residues. Germline-derived CDR1 and CDR2 are MGHRA and YSYEKL.

The genes are TRBV15 and TRBJ1-2; 7 positions agree with TRBD1. Germline values: CDR1 LNHNV, CDR2 YYDKDF (reference sequence). The V and J ends lost 0 bases and 5 bases, in that order; junction bases with no gene match: 9. The CDR3 covers 16 residues. CDR3 coding DNA: TGTGCCACCAGCAGAGAATGGGCAGGGGGAAGGTATGGCTACACCTTC. It encodes CATSREWAGGRYGYTF. Together with reference TRBV15 and TRBJ1-2, the CDR3 gives the full variable domain: DAMVIQNPRYQVTQFGKPVTLSCSQTLNHNVMYWYQQKSSQAPKLLFHYYDKDFNNEADTPDNFQSRRPNTSFCFLDIRSPGLGDTAMYLCATSREWAGGRYGYTFGSGTRLTVV.

The genes are TRBV4-2 and TRBJ2-1; 13 positions agree with TRBD2. CDR1 LGHNA and CDR2 YNFKEQ come from the germline V gene. Trimming cost V 0 bases and J 6 bases; bases outside gene matches: 5. The CDR3 extends over 17 amino acids. As DNA, the CDR3 is TGTGCCAGCAGCCAAGAGTACGGGACTAGCGGGGCCAATGAGCAGTTCTTC. This gives the protein CASSQEYGTSGANEQFF.

The J gene is TRBJ1-2, the V gene TRBV9; 8 nucleotides line up with TRBD1. Per the germline V gene, CDR1 is SGDLS and CDR2 is YYNGEE. The CDR3 contains 14 residues. V shed 0 bases and J 2 bases; nucleotides not matched to a gene: 0. The CDR3 sequence is CASSVGTGNYGYTF. DNA for the CDR3: TGTGCCAGCAGCGTAGGGACAGGGAACTATGGCTACACCTTC.

The chain employs TRBV6-4 and TRBJ2-6, with D uncertain. Per the germline V gene, CDR1 is MRHNA and CDR2 is SNTAGT. V dropped 0 bases and J dropped 0 bases, with 3 bases sitting between them. The CDR3 is made up of 15 amino acids. The CDR3 is CASSDSGSGANVLTF. The CDR3 nucleotides read TGTGCCAGCAGTGACTCGGGCTCTGGGGCCAACGTCCTGACTTTC.

In this sample, this clone turned up a few times. The V and J genes are TRBV5-6 and TRBJ2-3; D not certain. The CDR3 has 12 residues. Germline lookup yields CDR1 SGHDT and CDR2 YYEEEE. V lost 0 bases to trimming and J lost 4 bases, with 3 bases between them. The CDR3 loop is CASSLGADTQYF. DNA for the CDR3: TGTGCCAGCAGCTTGGGGGCAGATACGCAGTATTTT.

The chain joins TRBV12-5 to TRBJ2-7; 13 bases map to TRBD2. The V gene's germline CDR1 is LGHNT and CDR2 FRNRAP. The V segment lost 1 base and the J segment 3 bases; nucleotides outside the gene matches: 3. The CDR3 loop spans 16 amino acids. The CDR3 DNA is TGTGCTAGTGGTTTGGGACTAGCGGGGGGCAACTACGAGCAGTACTTC. The encoded protein is CASGLGLAGGNYEQYF.

The chain joins TRBV19 to TRBJ2-1; TRBD1 matches at 8 bases. Losses at the gene ends were 7 bases for V and 6 bases for J; bases not matched to a gene: 5. This CDR3 contains 13 residues. CDR1 is LNHDA and CDR2 is SQIVND in the germline V gene (reference sequence). The CDR3 nucleotides read TGTGCCAGTAAGTACGGGACAGGCAATGAGCAGTTCTTC. It specifies CASKYGTGNEQFF.

The chain is built from TRBV19 and TRBJ1-1; TRBD1 aligns across 12 bases. CDR3 length: 14 amino acids. With 4 bases clipped from V and 4 bases from J, the junction kept 1 base outside the gene matches. The V gene's germline CDR1 is LNHDA and CDR2 SQIVND (reference sequence). The CDR3 DNA is TGTGCCAGTAGTAGGGACAGGGGGCGCACTGAAGCTTTCTTT. Its translation: CASSRDRGRTEAFF. Complete variable domain (other parts from reference TRBV19 and TRBJ1-1): DGGITQSPKYLFRKEGQNVTLSCEQNLNHDAMYWYRQDPGQGLRLIYYSQIVNDFQKGDIAEGYSVSREKKESFPLTVTSAQKNPTAFYLCASSRDRGRTEAFFGQGTRLTVV.